One and the same sample provided the 24 T cell receptor beta chains below, sequenced in a study of chemoradiotherapy in HPV16-positive cancers. Only in-frame clones appear in the TCRdb table, and some are missing; sequencing was by immunoSEQ multiplex PCR. The repertoire holds some 11,000 clones, 77% seen once, with approximately 1% in the top ten. This material was acquired from a patient who underwent chemoradiotherapy. These receptors all stem from a human donor with HPV-associated anogenital cancer.

This clone was seen a few times. The chain has TRBV30 and TRBJ1-5, with D possibly being TRBD1 (6 bases). This CDR3 has 12 amino acids. Germline-derived CDR1 and CDR2 are GTSNPN and SVGIG (reference sequence). The V end lost 5 bases, the J end lost 3 bases, and 8 bases lay between the germline ends. The CDR3 nucleotides read TGTGCCTGGGGACAGAACAATCAGCCCCAGCATTTT. Translating it yields CAWGQNNQPQHF.

This sequence joins TRBV28 and TRBJ1-2, with a weak D call TRBD1 (5 bases). V lost 5 bases, J lost 2 bases, and 15 bases lay in between. The CDR3 spans 15 residues. Germline lookup yields CDR1 MDHEN and CDR2 SYDVKM. Here the CDR3 reads CASSPARGTNYGYTF. The DNA for the CDR3 is TGTGCCAGCAGTCCCGCGAGGGGCACAAACTATGGCTACACCTTC.

The chain is built from TRBV6-6 and TRBJ2-5; D might be TRBD2 (6 bases). The J call may be mistaken, given a closer DNA end match to TRBJ2-7. From germline, CDR1 is MNHNY and CDR2 SVGAGI (reference sequence). The CDR3 totals 14 residues. The CDR3 is CASSYRDLNYEQYF. The CDR3 DNA sequence: TGTGCCAGCAGTTACCGGGACTTAAACTACGAGCAGTACTTC.

For the CDR3, the DNA is TGTGCCAGCAGCCATCCCCCAGGCCCTGAAGCTTTCTTT. It encodes CASSHPPGPEAFF. This chain connects TRBV9 to TRBJ1-1; D gene unclear. This CDR3 is built from 13 residues. Trimming left V 4 bases short and J 6 bases short, with 13 bases between. The germline V gene encodes CDR1 SGDLS and CDR2 YYNGEE.

V gene TRBV7-9 combines with J gene TRBJ1-2; D is possibly TRBD1 (6 bases). Trimming pared 3 bases from V and 4 bases from J, leaving 15 bases between. The CDR3 extends over 15 amino acids. Germline V lookup: CDR1 SEHNR, CDR2 FQNEAQ (reference sequence). Here the CDR3 DNA reads TGTGCCAGCAGCTTCGGGGGCCTTAAACCCTATGGCTACACCTTC. Its translation is CASSFGGLKPYGYTF.

This sequence joins TRBV28 and TRBJ1-2; a possible D gene is TRBD1 (5 bases). Trimming cost V 6 bases and J 5 bases, with 25 bases left between them. This CDR3 spans 17 amino acids. Germline lookup yields CDR1 MDHEN and CDR2 SYDVKM. The CDR3 region has the DNA TGTGCCAGCAGAACGATGGGGCCCCGAAGTGTTAGGTATGGCTACACCTTC. Translation gives CASRTMGPRSVRYGYTF.

J is TRBJ1-1 and V is TRBV7-2; D unresolved. V was clipped by 5 bases and J by 6 bases, with 13 bases between them. Germline V gene lookup returns CDR1 SGHTA and CDR2 FQGNSA. The CDR3 has 13 residues. CDR3: CASSPRAGAEAFF. The CDR3 nucleotides are TGTGCCAGCAGCCCCCGCGCCGGAGCTGAAGCTTTCTTT.

V usage is TRBV6-5 and J usage is TRBJ1-2; D not resolved. Germline V gives CDR1 MNHEY, CDR2 SVGAGI. The V end was cut by 0 bases, the J end by 11 bases, with 16 bases between. The CDR3 spans 14 residues. The CDR3 loop is CASSYSVHGVWYTF. The CDR3 DNA follows: TGTGCCAGCAGTTACTCGGTCCACGGAGTGTGGTACACCTTC.

The V call is TRBV4-2, the J call TRBJ2-7, with 8 nucleotides matching TRBD2. This CDR3 spans 14 amino acids. V was clipped by 4 bases and J by 0 bases; unmatched bases: 2. CDR1 is LGHNA and CDR2 is YNFKEQ in the germline V gene. The CDR3 nucleotides are TGTGCCAGCAGCCTAAGCGGGAGCTCCTACGAGCAGTACTTC. Translating gives CASSLSGSSYEQYF.

The J gene is TRBJ2-3, the V gene TRBV4-3; tentatively, D is TRBD2 (6 bases). The CDR3 has 16 residues. V was trimmed by 0 bases and J by 6 bases, leaving 16 bases between them. Per the germline V gene, CDR1 is LGHNA and CDR2 is YSLEER. The CDR3 DNA follows: TGCGCCAGCAGCCAAGACGGAGGGACTTCCTCTGATACGCAGTATTTT. Encoded protein: CASSQDGGTSSDTQYF.

V is TRBV7-8 and J is TRBJ2-1; D is uncertain. CDR1 and CDR2 (germline): SGHVS, FQNEAQ. Trimming stripped 5 bases from V and 6 bases from J, with 8 bases between. The CDR3 extends over 12 amino acids. CDR3 bases: TGTGCCAGCAGCCATGTGGGCAATGAGCAGTTCTTC. Amino acid sequence: CASSHVGNEQFF.

This sequence joins TRBV19 and TRBJ2-5, with TRBD1 identical over 7 bases. With 5 bases clipped from V and 3 bases from J, the junction kept 6 bases outside the gene matches. Germline loops: CDR1 LNHDA, CDR2 SQIVND (reference sequence). This CDR3 has 14 residues. The chain's CDR3 is CASSPWDSEETQYF. The CDR3, as DNA: TGTGCCAGTAGTCCATGGGACAGTGAAGAGACCCAGTACTTC.

J is TRBJ2-3 and V is TRBV19; D perhaps matches TRBD2 (5 bases). The germline V and J ends were trimmed by 5 bases and 1 base, with 19 bases remaining between them. This CDR3 region has 17 residues. CDR1 LNHDA and CDR2 SQIVND come from the germline V gene (reference sequence). In DNA form, the CDR3 reads TGTGCCAGTAGTGGGAGCGGTTGGGCGCTGGGCACAGATACGCAGTATTTT. Protein product: CASSGSGWALGTDTQYF. Looking up the rest from reference TRBV19 and TRBJ2-3 gives the full variable domain: DGGITQSPKYLFRKEGQNVTLSCEQNLNHDAMYWYRQDPGQGLRLIYYSQIVNDFQKGDIAEGYSVSREKKESFPLTVTSAQKNPTAFYLCASSGSGWALGTDTQYFGPGTRLTVL.

The sample holds a few counts of this clone. V usage is TRBV7-2 and J usage is TRBJ1-2; no clear D gene. The germline V gene has CDR1 SGHTA and CDR2 FQGNSA. V lost 3 bases to trimming and J lost 8 bases, with 10 bases between them. This CDR3 region has 12 residues. This CDR3 reads CASSFQAVGYTF. DNA for the CDR3: TGTGCCAGCAGCTTCCAGGCCGTCGGCTACACCTTC.

This clone was counted between two and nine times. V usage is TRBV6-5 and J usage is TRBJ1-5, with D uncertain. With 6 bases removed from V and 3 bases from J, the gap between germline ends came to 9 bases. The length of the CDR3 is 13 residues. Germline-derived CDR1 and CDR2 are MNHEY and SVGAGI. The CDR3 is CASSWGYNQPQHF. The CDR3 DNA sequence: TGTGCCAGCAGCTGGGGTTACAATCAGCCCCAGCATTTT.

The V and J genes are TRBV15 and TRBJ1-3, with D unclear. Germline CDR1 is LNHNV and CDR2 is YYDKDF (reference sequence). CDR3 length: 17 residues. Between the trimmed V and J ends, which lost 0 bases and 4 bases, there was a span of 16 bases. The chain's CDR3 is CATSRDIEETPGNTIYF. Written as DNA, the CDR3 is TGTGCCACCAGCAGAGATATCGAGGAGACCCCCGGAAACACCATATATTTT.

The genes are TRBV6-5 and TRBJ1-1; no reliable D call. Germline V gives CDR1 MNHEY, CDR2 SVGAGI. This CDR3 comprises 13 residues. V dropped 5 bases and J dropped 5 bases, with 12 bases sitting between them. The CDR3 bases are TGTGCCAGCAGTCGACTGGCAGAAACTGAAGCTTTCTTT. This sequence encodes CASSRLAETEAFF.

This chain connects TRBV5-1 to TRBJ2-3; TRBD2 matches at 14 bases. From germline, CDR1 is SGHRS and CDR2 YFSETQ. CDR3 length equals 16 residues. After removal of 5 bases from V and 3 bases from J, the junction contained 5 bases not matched to a gene. DNA of the CDR3: TGCGCCAGCAGGCGTCGGACTAGCGGGGGGACAGATACGCAGTATTTT. Its protein is CASRRRTSGGTDTQYF.

Only one count was recorded for this clone. The chain employs TRBV10-3 and TRBJ1-6; 7 positions match TRBD1. Germline assignment: CDR1 ENHRY and CDR2 SYGVKD. The CDR3 runs 17 residues. The trim removed 2 bases at V and 7 bases at J, leaving 11 bases unmatched. The CDR3 DNA reads TGTGCCATCAGTGAGGAGGTGGGACAGCTTAAAAATTCACCCCTCCACTTT. Protein: CAISEEVGQLKNSPLHF.

J is TRBJ1-4 and V is TRBV6-1; D gene uncertain. The CDR3 contains 12 residues. Trimming stripped 6 bases from V and 5 bases from J, with 7 bases between. Germline CDR1 is MNHNS and CDR2 is SASEGT. The CDR3 DNA follows: TGTGCCAGCAGGTACACCAATGAAAAACTGTTTTTT. Translation: CASRYTNEKLFF.

The chain is built from TRBV2 and TRBJ1-1; 7 bases are shared with TRBD1. Germline V gene lookup returns CDR1 SNHLY and CDR2 FYNNEI. The CDR3 spans 14 residues. V gave up 6 bases and J gave up 1 base; unmatched junction bases: 5. CDR3 sequence: CASRTGTANTEAFF. In nucleotides, the CDR3 is TGTGCCAGCAGGACCGGGACAGCGAACACTGAAGCTTTCTTT.

The chain uses TRBV7-2 and TRBJ2-3; TRBD2 is a possible D gene (6 bases). CDR1 and CDR2 from the germline V gene are SGHTA and FQGNSA. Trimming took 5 bases from V and 0 from J, leaving 12 bases between them. The CDR3 length is 15 residues. The CDR3 DNA sequence: TGTGCCAGCAGCAGAGGGACTGTTAGCACAGATACGCAGTATTTT. This sequence encodes CASSRGTVSTDTQYF.

V gene TRBV6-1 combines with J gene TRBJ1-2; 7 nucleotides match TRBD1. Unmatched junction bases numbered 10, after V lost 5 bases and J lost 4 bases. Germline V gene lookup returns CDR1 MNHNS and CDR2 SASEGT. The CDR3 contains 15 residues. This CDR3 reads CASSSNTGQPYGYTF. CDR3 in DNA: TGTGCCAGCAGTTCGAACACGGGACAGCCCTATGGCTACACCTTC.

The chain employs TRBV10-3 and TRBJ1-2; D unresolved. This CDR3 is 16 amino acids long. The V gene lost 3 bases and the J gene lost 2 bases, with 16 bases spanning the gap. Germline assignment: CDR1 ENHRY and CDR2 SYGVKD. The CDR3 nucleotides read TGTGCCATCAGTGATTCGGTTTTGGCTGGGAACTATGGCTACACCTTC. Protein: CAISDSVLAGNYGYTF.